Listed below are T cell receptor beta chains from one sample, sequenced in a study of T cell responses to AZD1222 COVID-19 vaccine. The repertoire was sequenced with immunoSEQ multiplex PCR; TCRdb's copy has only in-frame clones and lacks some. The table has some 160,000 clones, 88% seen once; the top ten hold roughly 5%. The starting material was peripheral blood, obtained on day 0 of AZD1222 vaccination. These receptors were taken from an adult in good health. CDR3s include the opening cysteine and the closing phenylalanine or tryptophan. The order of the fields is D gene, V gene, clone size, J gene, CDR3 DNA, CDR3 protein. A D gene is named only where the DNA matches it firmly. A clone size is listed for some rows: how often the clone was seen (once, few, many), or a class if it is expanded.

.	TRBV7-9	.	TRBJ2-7	TGTGCCAGCAGCTTAGATGGGGCTCCTAACTACGAGCAGTACTTC	CASSLDGAPNYEQYF
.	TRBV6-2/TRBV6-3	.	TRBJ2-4	TGTGCCAGCAGTCCCCGGGGGAACATTCAGTACTTC	CASSPRGNIQYF
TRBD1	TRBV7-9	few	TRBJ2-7	TGTGCCAGCAGCACCGGGACAGGCACTAACTACGAGCAGTACTTC	CASSTGTGTNYEQYF
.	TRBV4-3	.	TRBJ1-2	TGCGCCAGCAGCCAAGAACACCGTGACTATGGCTACACCTTC	CASSQEHRDYGYTF
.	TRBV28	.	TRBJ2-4	TGTGCCAGCAGTTTGCCCACACGGCTTGCCAAAAACATTCAGTACTTC	CASSLPTRLAKNIQYF
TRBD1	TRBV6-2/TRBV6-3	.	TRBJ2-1	TGTGCCAGCAGTTCCCCGGGACAGGGGATTCATAATGAGCAGTTCTTC	CASSSPGQGIHNEQFF
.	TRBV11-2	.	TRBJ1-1	TGTGCCAGCAGCTTAGCGGGTCCTGAAGCTTTCTTT	CASSLAGPEAFF
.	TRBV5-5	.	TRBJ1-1	TGTGCCAGCAGCCCTACCCCGAACACTGAAGCTTTCTTT	CASSPTPNTEAFF
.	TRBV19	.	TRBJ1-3	TGTGCCAGTAGTATATCCGACAGGTACTCTGGAAACACCATATATTTT	CASSISDRYSGNTIYF
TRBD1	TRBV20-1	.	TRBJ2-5	TGCAGTGCTCCACAGTATGGGACAGCAAACTTC	CSAPQYGTANF
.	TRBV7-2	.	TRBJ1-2	TGTGCCAGCAGCTCACAGGCCGGTGGCGGGACAAGCATGGCCACCTTC	CASSSQAGGGTSMATF
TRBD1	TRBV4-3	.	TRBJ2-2	TGCGCCAGCAGCCAGGTACCGGGACAGGGGACCGGGGAGCTGTTTTTT	CASSQVPGQGTGELFF
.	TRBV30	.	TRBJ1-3	TGTGCCTGGAGCCCCCCTGGGGCAGGGGTTGGAAACACCATATATTTT	CAWSPPGAGVGNTIYF
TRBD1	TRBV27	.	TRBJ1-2	TGTGCCAGCAGTTTAAAAGGGGGCAACTATGGCTACACCTTC	CASSLKGGNYGYTF
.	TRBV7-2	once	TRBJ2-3	TGTGCCAGCAGCACCGGCTCCAGGCAGGCTACGCAGTATTTT	CASSTGSRQATQYF
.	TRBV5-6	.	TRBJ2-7	TGTGCCAGCAGCCCGCAGGGGTGGCAGCGGTCCTACGAGCAGTACTTC	CASSPQGWQRSYEQYF